The T cell receptor (beta chain) under discussion was sequenced for a study of T cell responses to AZD1222 COVID-19 vaccine. Across the whole study: Investigators merged groups given second doses at roughly 4 or roughly 12 weeks.

Broader study findings: The study reported that nearly half of spike-specific TCRs target unmutated variant regions. Across the whole spike, CD4 TCRs peaked at regions 160-218 and 743-854.

TCRdb's copy holds only in-frame clones and misses some; the assay was immunoSEQ multiplex PCR. The sample carries tens of thousands of clones, roughly 87% recorded once. CDR1 and CDR2 (germline): SNHLY, FYNNEI. CDR3 size: 13 residues. This clone was seen just once. Its specificity is not known. Relative to the germline gene, one junction end is altered; a read error may explain this. The receptor's source is an adult in good health. The sample here was peripheral blood, taken on day 0 of AZD1222 vaccination. The chain couples TRBV2 to TRBJ2-7, with D perhaps being TRBD1 or TRBD2 (5 bases each). For the CDR3, the DNA is TGTGCCAGAAGTGGACTTGGGGGCTACGAGCAGTACTTC. Translating gives CARSGLGGYEQYF.